Below, 13 T cell receptor beta chains from the same sample are listed, as sequenced in a study of blood T cell repertoires in COVID-19. Profiling relied on immunoSEQ multiplex PCR, and the TCRdb table lists in-frame clones only, not all of them. The data contain about 83,000 clones, about 86% of them seen just once; the ten biggest clones take up about 20%. Sample: peripheral blood. These receptors came from an elderly woman in a cohort sampled during active or convalescent COVID-19.

The V call is TRBV10-3, the J call TRBJ2-2; TRBD1 aligns across 8 bases. CDR3 length: 14 residues. CDR1 is ENHRY, CDR2 SYGVKD, per germline. Trimming at V came to 4 bases and at J to 9 bases, leaving 7 bases not matched to a gene. CDR3 DNA: TGTGCCATCAGTGTGCAGGGGGCGGACAGGGAGCTGTTTTTT. It is translated as CAISVQGADRELFF.

This sequence joins TRBV29-1 and TRBJ1-4; 7 bases fit TRBD1. V shed 4 bases and J 2 bases; nucleotides not matched to a gene: 10. Looked up from germline, CDR1 is SQVTM and CDR2 is ANQGSEA. The CDR3 sequence is 16 residues long. The CDR3 bases are TGCAGCGTTGTCTCCACAGGGGACAGCACTAATGAAAAACTGTTTTTT. Its translation is CSVVSTGDSTNEKLFF.

This clone has a handful of counts. The rearrangement joins TRBV19 to TRBJ1-1, with D possibly TRBD1 on 5 matching bases. The germline gives CDR1 LNHDA, CDR2 SQIVND (reference sequence). V was pared by 1 base and J by 5 bases, with 11 bases between. The CDR3 is 14 amino acids. The CDR3 sequence: CASSIVSGGTEAFF. CDR3 DNA: TGTGCCAGTAGTATAGTCTCGGGGGGGACTGAAGCTTTCTTT.

The chain couples TRBV19 to TRBJ2-2, with TRBD1 as a possible D gene (6 bases). The germline V gene has CDR1 LNHDA and CDR2 SQIVND (reference sequence). This CDR3 has 16 residues. Trimming removed 10 bases at V and 3 bases at J, with 21 bases between. The CDR3 nucleotides are TGTGCCACCACAGTAAGGGAAACAGGGTACACCGGGGAGCTGTTTTTT. It specifies CATTVRETGYTGELFF.

This chain links TRBV10-2 with TRBJ1-5, with TRBD1 matching 10 bases. Trimming at V came to 6 bases and at J to 6 bases, leaving 5 bases not matched to a gene. CDR3 size: 14 residues. Germline V gives CDR1 WSHSY, CDR2 SAAADI. CDR3 loop: CASRGTGEFQPQHF. Here the CDR3 DNA reads TGCGCCAGCAGGGGGACAGGGGAATTTCAGCCCCAGCATTTT.

The CDR3: CASSLVPGTSGSRSYNEQFF. DNA for the CDR3: TGCGCCAGCAGCTTGGTACCGGGGACTAGCGGGAGTCGATCCTACAATGAGCAGTTCTTC. The V call is TRBV5-1, the J call TRBJ2-1; 14 bases are shared with TRBD2. Germline trimming cut 0 bases from V and 1 base from J; bases unmatched to any gene: 9. Germline CDR1 reads SGHRS; CDR2 reads YFSETQ. This CDR3 has 20 residues.

The genes are TRBV6-6 and TRBJ1-6; D unclear. CDR1 MNHNY and CDR2 SVGAGI come from the germline V gene (reference sequence). This CDR3 spans 14 amino acids. V gave up 3 bases and J gave up 4 bases, with 7 bases separating them. This chain's CDR3 is CASSYEYYNSPLHF. The CDR3, as DNA: TGTGCCAGCAGTTATGAGTATTATAATTCACCCCTCCACTTT.

The chain recombines TRBV5-4 with TRBJ2-7; 11 nucleotides agree with TRBD2. With 4 bases clipped from V and 5 bases from J, the junction kept 11 bases outside the gene matches. There are 16 residues in the CDR3. The V gene's germline CDR1 is SGHNT and CDR2 YYREEE (reference sequence). As DNA, the CDR3 is TGTGCCAGCAGCCCGACTAGCGGGAAGATGTGGAACGAGCAGTACTTC. The encoded protein is CASSPTSGKMWNEQYF.

The genes are TRBV11-2 and TRBJ1-2; TRBD1 matches at 11 bases. V shed 0 bases, J shed 4 bases, and the junction held 4 bases outside the gene matches. Germline CDR1 is SGHAT and CDR2 is FQNNGV. The CDR3 spans 16 residues. The CDR3 sequence: CASSLEIGQGAYGYTF. In nucleotides, the CDR3 is TGTGCCAGCAGCTTAGAAATAGGACAGGGGGCCTATGGCTACACCTTC.

The sample holds one count of this clone. The chain couples TRBV12-5 to TRBJ1-3; unclear D gene. V shed 6 bases and J shed 0 bases, with 6 bases lying between them. CDR1 is LGHNT, CDR2 FRNRAP, per germline. The CDR3 totals 13 residues. CDR3 sequence: CASGPYSGNTIYF. The CDR3 DNA reads TGTGCTAGTGGCCCGTACTCTGGAAACACCATATATTTT. Complete variable domain (other parts from reference TRBV12-5 and TRBJ1-3): DARVTQTPRHKVTEMGQEVTMRCQPILGHNTVFWYRQTMMQGLELLAYFRNRAPLDDSGMPKDRFSAEMPDATLATLKIQPSEPRDSAVYFCASGPYSGNTIYFGEGSWLTVV.

The chain employs TRBV5-1 and TRBJ1-4; TRBD1 matches at 7 bases. Germline trimming cut 4 bases from V and 5 bases from J; bases unmatched to any gene: 8. Germline V gives CDR1 SGHRS, CDR2 YFSETQ. The CDR3 consists of 15 residues. CDR3 region: CASSNEGAGNEKLFF. Here the CDR3 DNA reads TGCGCCAGCAGCAACGAGGGGGCGGGGAATGAAAAACTGTTTTTT.

The chain links TRBV5-1 to TRBJ1-2, with 7 bases matching TRBD1. Trimming took 0 bases from V and 3 from J; bases not matched to a gene: 8. This CDR3 region has 16 residues. Germline CDR1 reads SGHRS; CDR2 reads YFSETQ. CDR3 nucleotide sequence: TGCGCCAGCAGCTTGGCCGGATCAGGGGGTCACTATGGCTACACCTTC. Its translation: CASSLAGSGGHYGYTF.

As regards this clone: The junction differs from germline at one of its ends, possibly a read error. The J gene is TRBJ2-3, the V gene TRBV23-1, with D perhaps TRBD2 (5 bases). TRBV23-1 qualifies as an ORF whose function is uncertain. The CDR3 runs 12 residues. The CDR3 here is CASSQSFRTGCF. The CDR3 DNA is TGCGCCAGCAGTCAATCTTTTAGGACGGGATGTTTT.